Listed below are T cell receptor beta chains from one sample, sequenced in a study of OX40 agonist ivuxolimab in advanced cancers. TCRdb keeps only in-frame clones here, not all; method: immunoSEQ multiplex PCR. The sample shows approximately 46,000 clones, roughly three quarters of them seen only once. Sequenced here: CD4+ or CD8+ T cells sorted from blood, sampled in a trial of the OX40 agonist ivuxolimab. The origin of the receptors is an adult with an advanced solid tumor such as melanoma, head and neck, liver or kidney cancer. CDR3s include the opening cysteine and the closing phenylalanine or tryptophan. D genes are given only for firm matches. Only part of the rows carry a size: once, few, many, or a class if the clone is expanded.

j_call clone_size d_call v_call cdr3_aa cdr3_nt
TRBJ2-3 - TRBD2 TRBV6-1 CASRSGTSGTDTQYF TGTGCCAGCAGATCCGGGACTAGCGGCACAGATACGCAGTATTTT
TRBJ1-2 - - TRBV14 CASSPGPYGYTF TGTGCCAGCAGCCCGGGCCCTTATGGCTACACCTTC
TRBJ2-2 - TRBD2 TRBV2 CASSPTSLRAGELFF TGTGCCAGCAGTCCGACTAGCCTGAGGGCCGGGGAGCTGTTTTTT
TRBJ1-3 - TRBD1 TRBV19 CASTRGQGNTIYF TGTGCCAGTACTCGGGGACAGGGAAACACCATATATTTT
TRBJ1-2 - - TRBV27 CASSFRANYGYTF TGTGCCAGCAGTTTTAGAGCCAACTATGGCTACACCTTC
TRBJ1-1 - TRBD1 TRBV2 CASSKTGLGNTEAFF TGTGCCAGCAGTAAGACAGGGTTGGGGAACACTGAAGCTTTCTTT
TRBJ1-2 few - TRBV6-1 CASSVDPGYGYTF TGTGCCAGCAGTGTAGACCCGGGGTATGGCTACACCTTC
TRBJ2-7 - - TRBV6-5 CASSTGYEQYF TGTGCCAGCAGCACCGGCTACGAGCAGTACTTC
TRBJ2-3 - TRBD2 TRBV30 CAWNLLAGDSDTQYF TGTGCCTGGAACCTACTCGCGGGAGACTCAGATACGCAGTATTTT
TRBJ2-5 - - TRBV29-1 CSGMGRKVQETQYF TGCAGCGGCATGGGACGGAAAGTTCAAGAGACCCAGTACTTC
TRBJ1-6 medium-sized TRBD1 TRBV5-1 CASSGGGWSPLHF TGCGCCAGCAGCGGAGGGGGCTGGTCACCCCTCCACTTT
TRBJ1-1 few - TRBV18 CASSPQGQMNTEAFF TGTGCCAGCTCACCACAGGGACAAATGAACACTGAAGCTTTCTTT
TRBJ2-2 - - TRBV6-5 CASSFAGELFF TGTGCCAGCAGTTTCGCCGGGGAGCTGTTTTTT
TRBJ2-5 - - TRBV11-2 CASSLDWTRETQYF TGTGCCAGCAGCTTGGATTGGACAAGGGAGACCCAGTACTTC
TRBJ1-4 - TRBD1 TRBV7-9 CASSKTGGANEKLFF TGTGCCAGCAGTAAGACAGGGGGAGCTAATGAAAAACTGTTTTTT
TRBJ2-3 - - TRBV7-3 CASSPRQGGDTDTQYF TGTGCCAGCAGCCCCCGGCAGGGGGGAGACACAGATACGCAGTATTTT
TRBJ2-2 - - TRBV11-3 CASSHRAETGELFF TGTGCCAGCAGCCACCGCGCAGAGACCGGGGAGCTGTTTTTT
TRBJ1-5 - TRBD1 TRBV28 CASRPTGEKGQPQHF TGTGCCAGCAGACCTACAGGGGAAAAGGGGCAGCCCCAGCATTTT
TRBJ1-1 few TRBD1 TRBV11-2 CASSGTGRAEAFF TGTGCCAGCAGCGGGACAGGGAGGGCTGAAGCTTTCTTT
TRBJ2-2 - - TRBV25-1 CAIAWHPEHRGAVF TGTGCCATCGCCTGGCACCCAGAACACCGGGGAGCTGTTTTT
TRBJ2-1 - - TRBV6-6 CASSPYNEQFF TGTGCCAGCAGTCCGTACAATGAGCAGTTCTTC
TRBJ1-2 - - TRBV5-3 CARSLGKRPVPRGYTF TGTGCCAGAAGCTTGGGGAAGAGACCAGTGCCACGGGGCTACACCTTC
TRBJ1-2 - - TRBV29-1 CSVEWTRARGYTF TGCAGCGTAGAGTGGACCCGGGCCCGGGGCTACACCTTC
TRBJ2-6 - - TRBV27 CASSSQMTGANVLTF TGTGCCAGCAGTTCCCAGATGACTGGGGCCAACGTCCTGACTTTC
TRBJ1-4 - - TRBV7-2 CASSSRQVSPTNEKLFF TGTGCCAGCAGCTCAAGACAGGTCTCCCCGACTAATGAAAAACTGTTTTTT
TRBJ1-5 - - TRBV6-5 CASSLRQAQHF TGTGCCAGCAGTCTCCGACAGGCCCAGCATTTT
TRBJ2-2 - TRBD2 TRBV10-3 CAISTPSGIAGELFF TGTGCCATCAGTACTCCTAGCGGGATCGCCGGGGAGCTGTTTTTT